The 25 T cell receptor beta chains below all came from one sample that was sequenced in a study of T cells after yellow fever vaccination. TCRdb ran MiXCR on the 5' RACE reads and lists one entry per CDR3 protein. The table shows about 120,000 distinct CDR3 sequences, with about 6.8% occurring only once. The sequencing used CD4+ T cells sorted from PBMCs, collected more than 35 days after the first yellow fever vaccination. The receptor set was obtained from a man between 18 and 35 years old who received the YFV17D yellow fever vaccine.

In its sample, this clonotype was seen many times. The CDR3 sequence: CSALTGTGGRSYTF. The CDR3 region has the DNA TGCAGTGCCCTTACCGGGACAGGGGGGAGAAGCTACACCTTC. The chain recombines TRBV20-1 with TRBJ1-2; TRBD1 aligns across 11 bases. Germline values: CDR1 DFQATT, CDR2 SNEGSKA (reference sequence). This CDR3 is built from 14 residues. After removal of 6 bases from V and 9 bases from J, the junction contained 12 bases not matched to a gene.

In this sample, this clonotype turned up many times. This sequence joins TRBV6-2 or TRBV6-3 and TRBJ2-6; D remains unclear. Between the trimmed V and J ends, which lost 6 bases and 2 bases, there was a span of 5 bases. Per germline, CDR1 MNHEY and CDR2 SVGEGT. This CDR3 region has 13 residues. CDR3 loop: CASRQAGANVLTF. CDR3 DNA sequence: TGTGCCAGCAGGCAGGCTGGGGCCAACGTCCTGACTTTC.

This clonotype was recorded many times. The V and J genes are TRBV7-9 and TRBJ1-5; possibly TRBD1 for D (6 bases). Trimming took 5 bases from V and 7 from J, leaving 12 bases between them. CDR1 and CDR2 (germline): SEHNR, FQNEAQ (reference sequence). This CDR3 is 13 amino acids long. CDR3 sequence reads: CASSNTGLQPQHF. Written as DNA, the CDR3 is TGTGCCAGCAGCAACACAGGGTTGCAGCCCCAGCATTTT.

As to this clonotype: A much more abundant neighbour one base away suggests this may be a read error. The J gene is TRBJ2-7, the V gene TRBV27; no firm D call. Trimming took off 5 bases at V and 2 bases at J, with 19 bases between the two ends. The CDR3 loop spans 16 amino acids. Germline CDR1 is MNHEY and CDR2 is SMNVEV (reference sequence). For the CDR3, the DNA is TGTGCCAGCAGTAACCGCGTGGCGGCCCGAACCTACGAGCAGTACTTC. It is translated as CASSNRVAARTYEQYF.

This clonotype has ten or more counts. This chain uses TRBV4-2 with TRBJ2-3; tentatively, D is TRBD1 (5 bases). V lost 0 bases and J 4 bases, leaving 11 bases between the germline ends. The CDR3 loop spans 15 amino acids. Germline loops: CDR1 LGHNA, CDR2 YNFKEQ. Written as DNA, the CDR3 is TGTGCCAGCAGCCAAGAGGGGTCAGGGCCAGATACGCAGTATTTT. Amino acid sequence: CASSQEGSGPDTQYF.

This clonotype was found many times. The rearrangement joins TRBV2 to TRBJ2-7; D gene ambiguous. This CDR3 comprises 11 residues. Trimming cost V 5 bases and J 0 bases, with 2 bases left between them. Germline CDR1 reads SNHLY; CDR2 reads FYNNEI. CDR3 sequence (DNA): TGTGCCAGCAGTTACTCCTACGAGCAGTACGTC. The encoded protein is CASSYSYEQYV.

The table lists this clonotype with a few counts. J is TRBJ2-2 and V is TRBV5-4; D possibly uses TRBD1 or TRBD2 (5 bases each). Germline V CDR1 and CDR2: SGHNT, YYREEE (reference sequence). The CDR3 totals 15 residues. V was pared by 4 bases and J by 7 bases, with 17 bases between. CDR3 residues: CASSLPGTLGGELFF. CDR3 nucleotide sequence: TGTGCCAGCAGCCTGCCCGGGACCCTCGGCGGGGAGCTGTTTTTT. Based on the CDR3 plus reference TRBV5-4 and TRBJ2-2, the full variable domain is ETGVTQSPTHLIKTRGQQVTLRCSSQSGHNTVSWYQQALGQGPQFIFQYYREEENGRGNFPPRFSGLQFPNYSSELNVNALELDDSALYLCASSLPGTLGGELFFGEGSRLTVL.

This clonotype was recorded many times. V and J are TRBV7-3 and TRBJ2-6; no clear D gene. Trimming pared 7 bases from V and 0 bases from J, leaving 7 bases between. The CDR3 runs to 14 residues. Germline CDR1 is SGHTA and CDR2 is FQGTGA. In DNA form, the CDR3 reads TGTGCCAGCACAGACGACTCTGGGGCCAACGTCCTGACTTTC. Residues: CASTDDSGANVLTF.

The table lists this clonotype with many counts. The CDR3 region has the DNA TGTGCCAGCAGTTACTCGAGAGGGTACGAGCAGTACGTC. Protein: CASSYSRGYEQYV. The V call is TRBV6-5, the J call TRBJ2-7; maybe TRBD2 (5 bases). The CDR3 runs 13 residues. The V end lost 0 bases, the J end lost 4 bases, and 7 bases lay between the germline ends. The germline V gene has CDR1 MNHEY and CDR2 SVGAGI.

This clonotype was observed a few times. This sequence joins TRBV19 and TRBJ2-1, with 9 bases fitting TRBD1. Germline V lookup: CDR1 LNHDA, CDR2 SQIVND (reference sequence). V lost 7 bases, J lost 3 bases, and 7 bases stayed unmatched. This CDR3 spans 15 amino acids. The CDR3 loop reads CASTMDRGSYNEQFF. The CDR3 nucleotides are TGTGCCAGTACCATGGACAGGGGAAGCTACAATGAGCAGTTCTTC.

This clonotype was seen many times. This CDR3 reads CASTGQPYEQYF. As DNA, the CDR3 is TGTGCCAGCACCGGACAGCCATATGAGCAGTACTTC. The rearrangement joins TRBV2 to TRBJ2-7; possible D gene TRBD1, 6 bases. V lost 7 bases and J lost 7, with 14 bases in between. This CDR3 region has 12 residues. CDR1 and CDR2 from the germline V gene are SNHLY and FYNNEI.

This clonotype appeared a few times. The chain has TRBV4-3 and TRBJ1-2, with 7 bases matching TRBD1. The CDR3 totals 16 residues. The germline gives CDR1 LGHNA, CDR2 YSLEER. The trim removed 3 bases at V and 8 bases at J, leaving 15 bases unmatched. The chain's CDR3 is CASSQALGQLNWGYTF. For the CDR3, the DNA is TGCGCCAGCAGCCAGGCCTTGGGACAGCTAAACTGGGGCTACACCTTC.

In this sample, this clonotype turned up many times. The V call is TRBV29-1, the J call TRBJ2-5; D possibly corresponds to TRBD2 (5 bases). Germline lookup yields CDR1 SQVTM and CDR2 ANQGSEA. CDR3 length: 15 amino acids. V lost 0 bases, J lost 7 bases, and 18 bases lay in between. The CDR3 DNA follows: TGCAGCGTTGAAGATAGGGCGGGCCTCGGGTGGACCCAGTACTTC. Translated, it gives CSVEDRAGLGWTQYF.

The DNA for the CDR3 is TGCGCCAGCAGCTTGGTGGAGGAGCAGTTCTTC. Its protein product is CASSLVEEQFF. The chain is built from TRBV5-1 and TRBJ2-1; no definite D call. The CDR3 covers 11 residues. Germline V gene sequence: CDR1 SGHRS, CDR2 YFSETQ. V was trimmed by 0 bases and J by 10 bases, leaving 5 bases between them.

V usage is TRBV5-1 and J usage is TRBJ1-5; D possibly corresponds to TRBD1 (6 bases). The length of the CDR3 is 14 residues. V lost 3 bases to trimming and J lost 7 bases, with 14 bases between them. Germline CDR1 is SGHRS and CDR2 is YFSETQ. DNA for the CDR3: TGCGCCAGCAGCTCCGGGGGGGGCGAACAGCCCCAGCATTTT. This codes for CASSSGGGEQPQHF. Using reference TRBV5-1 and TRBJ1-5 for the parts outside the CDR3, the full variable domain is KAGVTQTPRYLIKTRGQQVTLSCSPISGHRSVSWYQQTPGQGLQFLFEYFSETQRNKGNFPGRFSGRQFSNSRSEMNVSTLELGDSALYLCASSSGGGEQPQHFGDGTRLSIL.

The genes are TRBV20-1 and TRBJ1-4; D gene unclear. Per the germline V gene, CDR1 is DFQATT and CDR2 is SNEGSKA (reference sequence). Trimming removed 0 bases at V and 3 bases at J, with 20 bases between. This CDR3 spans 18 amino acids. Written as DNA, the CDR3 is TGCAGTGCTAGAGACCTACACGGGCTGGCCGTCTCTAATGAAAAACTGTTTTTT. It is translated as CSARDLHGLAVSNEKLFF.

This clonotype was seen repeatedly, ten times or more. The genes are TRBV3-1 and TRBJ2-5; D perhaps matches TRBD1 (8 bases). Germline assignment: CDR1 LGHDT and CDR2 YNNKEL (reference sequence). V lost 2 bases to trimming and J lost 3 bases, with 19 bases between them. This CDR3 has 17 amino acids. The CDR3 loop reads CASSQLQGGASKETQYF. DNA of the CDR3: TGTGCCAGCAGCCAATTACAGGGGGGGGCGTCCAAAGAGACCCAGTACTTC.

The gene calls are TRBV7-2 and TRBJ2-5, with D maybe TRBD2 (5 bases). The germline V and J ends were trimmed by 6 bases and 2 bases, with 13 bases remaining between them. The length of the CDR3 is 14 residues. CDR1 and CDR2 from the germline V gene are SGHTA and FQGNSA. CDR3 sequence reads: CASRYGNFQETQYF. CDR3 coding DNA: TGTGCCAGCAGATACGGGAACTTTCAAGAGACCCAGTACTTC.

Notes on this clonotype: Just one base apart from a much larger clone, this may be a read error. The J gene is TRBJ1-5, the V gene TRBV3-1, with D possibly being TRBD1 (5 bases). CDR3 length equals 14 residues. Trimming removed 2 bases from V and 11 bases from J, with 16 bases in between. CDR1 is LGHDT, CDR2 YNNKEL, per germline (reference sequence). The chain's CDR3 is CASSQFSGEQTQHF. The DNA of the CDR3 is TGTGCCAGCAGCCAATTTTCGGGGGAACAGACCCAGCATTTT.

This clonotype appeared many times. The chain joins TRBV6-6 to TRBJ2-5, with D maybe TRBD1 (5 bases). V was trimmed by 7 bases and J by 1 base, leaving 7 bases between them. Looked up from germline, CDR1 is MNHNY and CDR2 is SVGAGI (reference sequence). CDR3 size: 12 residues. The CDR3 nucleotides read TGTGCCAGCAAGGGGATCCAAGAGACCCAGTACTTC. Its protein product is CASKGIQETQYF.

The chain couples TRBV7-8 to TRBJ2-3; D gene uncertain. Germline V lookup: CDR1 SGHVS, CDR2 FQNEAQ. V was clipped by 0 bases and J by 1 base, with 14 bases between them. The CDR3 totals 17 residues. CDR3 protein: CASSLAGYLIRTDTQYF. CDR3 DNA sequence: TGTGCCAGCAGCTTAGCGGGATACCTGATACGCACAGATACGCAGTATTTT. Full variable domain (rest looked up from reference TRBV7-8 and TRBJ2-3): GAGVSQSPRYKVAKRGQDVALRCDPISGHVSLFWYQQALGQGPEFLTYFQNEAQLDKSGLPSDRFFAERPEGSVSTLKIQRTQQEDSAVYLCASSLAGYLIRTDTQYFGPGTRLTVL.

This clonotype was counted many times. This chain connects TRBV7-8 to TRBJ1-4; D is unresolved. The CDR3 has 13 amino acids. CDR1 is SGHVS, CDR2 FQNEAQ, per germline. V was clipped by 6 bases and J by 0 bases, with 5 bases between them. This CDR3 is CASSGATNEKLFF. The DNA for the CDR3 is TGTGCCAGCAGTGGGGCAACTAATGAAAAACTGTTTTTT.

This clonotype was recorded at least ten times. This sequence joins TRBV7-2 and TRBJ2-2; D might be TRBD2 (6 bases). The ends were cut back, 6 bases at V and 6 bases at J, with 11 bases in the middle. Per germline, CDR1 SGHTA and CDR2 FQGNSA. The CDR3 sequence is 13 residues long. CDR3 sequence: CASSWTGAGELFF. The CDR3 DNA reads as TGTGCCAGCAGTTGGACGGGAGCCGGGGAGCTGTTTTTT.

This clonotype occurred many times. The rearrangement joins TRBV4-1 to TRBJ1-3, with D unresolved. The V gene's germline CDR1 is MGHRA and CDR2 YSYEKL. The CDR3 is 15 residues long. V was clipped by 0 bases and J by 0 bases, with 6 bases between them. CDR3: CASSQDGVSGNTIYF. In DNA form, the CDR3 reads TGCGCCAGCAGCCAAGATGGGGTCTCTGGAAACACCATATATTTT.

The chain recombines TRBV12-3 or TRBV12-4 with TRBJ2-1; 12 nucleotides match TRBD2. The CDR3 loop spans 18 amino acids. V lost 2 bases to trimming and J lost 0 bases; unmatched junction nucleotides: 5. The DNA of the CDR3 is TGTGCCAGCAGTTTAAGGACTAGCGGGGTGAGCTCCTACAATGAGCAGTTCTTC. Translating gives CASSLRTSGVSSYNEQFF.